The 3 T cell receptor beta chains given below trace back to one sample, sequenced in a study of patients and donors after allogeneic stem cell transplantation. TCRdb reanalysed the RT-PCR reads using MiXCR and keeps one entry per CDR3 protein. The sample has more than 850,000 distinct CDR3 sequences, around 17% seen once. The specimen was blood, either unsorted or a sorted T cell fraction (not recorded which). These receptors originate from a human donor who was either an allogeneic HSCT recipient or a stem cell or donor lymphocyte infusion donor (not recorded which). It is not recorded whose cells these are; they may come from a transplant donor.

This chain joins TRBV4-2 and TRBJ2-7; D is possibly TRBD2 (5 bases). The V end lost 5 bases, the J end lost 4 bases, and 9 bases lay between the germline ends. Germline V CDR1 and CDR2: LGHNA, YNFKEQ. The CDR3 sequence is 12 residues long. The CDR3 loop is CASSGSGYEQYF. Written as DNA, the CDR3 is TGTGCCAGCAGCGGCTCGGGGTACGAGCAGTACTTC.

This clonotype came up many times. The CDR3 DNA reads as TGTGCCAGCAGCTTAGCGATCCTAGCGAACTCGGATGAGCAGTTCTTC. It translates to CASSLAILANSDEQFF. The chain uses TRBV7-6 and TRBJ2-1, with a weak D call TRBD2 (6 bases). The CDR3 is made up of 16 amino acids. Trimming cost V 0 bases and J 8 bases, with 17 bases left between them. Germline V CDR1 and CDR2: SGHVS, FNYEAQ.

As concerns this clonotype: Sequence at one end of the junction differs from germline and may be a read error. The J gene is TRBJ2-7, the V gene TRBV5-1; TRBD1 is a possible D gene (6 bases). CDR1 is SGHRS and CDR2 is YFSETQ in the germline V gene. The CDR3 loop spans 16 amino acids. The CDR3 DNA reads as TGCGACAGCAGCTTGGTTCAGGGGTCGGGAACCTACGAGCAGTACTTC. It yields the protein CDSSLVQGSGTYEQYF.